Each of the 11 T cell receptor beta chains below was sequenced from the same sample in a study of CD8+ T cells in alopecia areata. Once RNA had been extracted, it was reverse transcribed into cDNA to act as the sequencing template. TCRdb keeps only in-frame clones here, not all; method: immunoSEQ multiplex PCR. The repertoire includes 150,000 to 200,000 clones, approximately 60% of them detected once, and around 5% sits in the top ten. Sequencing was done on a sample of CD4+ T cells sorted from blood. The receptors derive from a human donor in good health.

The rearrangement uses TRBV30 and TRBJ2-1, with D perhaps being TRBD1 or TRBD2 (5 bases each). The CDR3 covers 14 residues. Germline lookup yields CDR1 GTSNPN and CDR2 SVGIG (reference sequence). The V end lost 4 bases, the J end lost 6 bases, and 16 bases lay between the germline ends. This CDR3 reads CAWMLRGRLNEQFF. CDR3 sequence (DNA): TGTGCCTGGATGCTGAGGGGCCGACTCAATGAGCAGTTCTTC.

This clone came up a few times. The chain is built from TRBV10-1 and TRBJ2-2, with D unresolved. This CDR3 comprises 12 residues. The germline V and J ends were trimmed by 5 bases and 7 bases, with 8 bases remaining between them. The germline V gene has CDR1 WNHNN and CDR2 SYGVQD (reference sequence). DNA of the CDR3: TGCGCCAGCAGTAGCAAGGACGGGGAGCTGTTTTTT. Translation: CASSSKDGELFF.

The V and J genes are TRBV5-5 and TRBJ2-7; 12 bases map to TRBD1. Per the germline V gene, CDR1 is SGHKS and CDR2 is YYEKEE (reference sequence). J lost 5 bases, V lost 4 bases, and 4 bases had no gene match. This CDR3 is 14 amino acids long. Written as DNA, the CDR3 is TGTGCCAGCAGCAGGGGGACAGGGGGCCACGAGCAGTACTTC. This codes for CASSRGTGGHEQYF.

CDR3 in amino acids: CASTDRAGANVLTF. The CDR3 nucleotides read TGTGCCAGTACCGACAGGGCTGGGGCCAACGTCCTGACTTTC. The chain recombines TRBV19 with TRBJ2-6; TRBD1 matches at 7 bases. Germline V gives CDR1 LNHDA, CDR2 SQIVND (reference sequence). The CDR3 sequence is 14 residues long. The V segment lost 7 bases and the J segment 2 bases; nucleotides outside the gene matches: 2.

Only a few counts were recorded for this clone. V is TRBV29-1 and J is TRBJ1-2; 8 bases fit TRBD1. Germline assignment: CDR1 SQVTM and CDR2 ANQGSEA. CDR3 size: 13 residues. J lost 8 bases, V lost 2 bases, and 7 bases had no gene match. CDR3 in amino acids: CSVETGQVEGYTF. CDR3 in DNA: TGCAGCGTTGAAACGGGACAGGTCGAAGGCTACACCTTC. The variable domain in full, completed from reference TRBV29-1 and TRBJ1-2, reads SAVISQKPSRDICQRGTSLTIQCQVDSQVTMMFWYRQQPGQSLTLIATANQGSEATYESGFVIDKFPISRPNLTFSTLTVSNMSPEDSSIYLCSVETGQVEGYTFGSGTRLTVV.

This chain connects TRBV4-1 to TRBJ2-2; 10 nucleotides match TRBD2. Germline assignment: CDR1 MGHRA and CDR2 YSYEKL. The CDR3 runs to 16 residues. The trim removed 5 bases at V and 1 base at J, leaving 4 bases unmatched. The CDR3: CASSGGLALNTGELFF. Here the CDR3 DNA reads TGCGCCAGCAGCGGGGGACTAGCGCTGAACACCGGGGAGCTGTTTTTT.

The chain recombines TRBV25-1 with TRBJ2-1; D unclear. Deletions cut 5 bases from V and 7 bases from J, with 15 bases between. The CDR3 length is 14 residues. Germline CDR1 reads MGHDK; CDR2 reads SYGVNS. The CDR3 region has the DNA TGTGCCAGCAGTCGCAGTCCTTTGGGGAATGAGCAGTTCTTC. As protein: CASSRSPLGNEQFF.

The rearrangement links TRBV5-1 to TRBJ2-3, with 8 bases that match TRBD1. The CDR3 spans 13 residues. The ends lost 6 bases at V and 3 bases at J; junction bases unmatched: 3. In germline, CDR1 is SGHRS, CDR2 YFSETQ. The CDR3 here is CASTGGWTDTQYF. The CDR3 coding sequence is TGCGCCAGCACAGGGGGCTGGACAGATACGCAGTATTTT.

This clone was counted only a few times. This chain uses TRBV6-5 with TRBJ2-2; the D is unclear. With 8 bases removed from V and 8 bases from J, the gap between germline ends came to 6 bases. The CDR3 loop spans 10 amino acids. Looked up from germline, CDR1 is MNHEY and CDR2 is SVGAGI. The CDR3 spells CASGSGELFF. CDR3 sequence (DNA): TGTGCCAGCGGGTCTGGGGAGCTGTTTTTT.

The V and J genes are TRBV29-1 and TRBJ1-1, with 7 bases matching TRBD1. Germline V gene data show CDR1 as SQVTM and CDR2 as ANQGSEA. J was trimmed by 4 bases and V by 1 base; bases with no gene match: 0. The CDR3 loop spans 12 amino acids. CDR3 bases: TGCAGCGTTGAAGCAGGGGGCACTGAAGCTTTCTTT. This encodes CSVEAGGTEAFF.

V is TRBV29-1 and J is TRBJ2-7; 7 positions agree with TRBD2. V dropped 2 bases and J dropped 2; count of bases not matched to a gene: 12. CDR1 and CDR2 (germline): SQVTM, ANQGSEA. CDR3 length equals 16 residues. CDR3 protein: CSVEIAGLSGAYEQYF. The CDR3 DNA reads TGCAGCGTTGAAATAGCGGGTCTCTCTGGAGCCTACGAGCAGTACTTC.